These 6 T cell receptor beta chains were all obtained from the same sample, sequenced in a study of blood T cell repertoires in COVID-19. The method was immunoSEQ multiplex PCR; TCRdb's version includes in-frame clones alone and lacks a portion of them. The sample has over 150,000 clones, approximately 80% seen once. What was sequenced was peripheral blood. The receptors stem from a woman aged 55-75 years with COVID-19, enrolled during active disease.

This rearrangement joins TRBV19 to TRBJ1-1; D gene uncertain. This CDR3 is built from 12 residues. Germline V CDR1 and CDR2: LNHDA, SQIVND (reference sequence). The V end was cut by 6 bases, the J end by 0 bases, with 5 bases between. The CDR3 reads CASREMNTEAFF. The CDR3 region has the DNA TGTGCCAGTAGGGAGATGAACACTGAAGCTTTCTTT.

The rearrangement joins TRBV12-3 or TRBV12-4 to TRBJ2-2; D perhaps matches TRBD2 (6 bases). The CDR3 sequence is 12 residues long. V was trimmed by 6 bases and J by 6 bases, leaving 8 bases between them. In DNA form, the CDR3 reads TGTGCCAGCAGGCCTAGCGCCGGGGAGCTGTTTTTT. Its translation: CASRPSAGELFF.

J is TRBJ1-5 and V is TRBV6-1, with a possible D match to TRBD1 (6 bases). This CDR3 comprises 17 residues. V lost 3 bases and J 1 base, leaving 16 bases between the germline ends. The germline V gene has CDR1 MNHNS and CDR2 SASEGT. The CDR3 reads CASSDPGQGLSNQPQHF. CDR3 nucleotide sequence: TGTGCCAGCAGTGATCCGGGACAAGGTTTAAGCAATCAGCCCCAGCATTTT.

The chain joins TRBV20-1 to TRBJ2-7; 13 bases are shared with TRBD2. The V and J ends lost 3 bases and 4 bases, in that order; junction bases with no gene match: 6. Germline assignment: CDR1 DFQATT and CDR2 SNEGSKA (reference sequence). The CDR3 contains 15 residues. The DNA of the CDR3 is TGCAGTGCTAGTGGGGGGACTAGCGGGATATACGAGCAGTACTTC. This codes for CSASGGTSGIYEQYF.

This clone appeared a single time. The rearrangement links TRBV6-5 to TRBJ1-5; 9 bases fit TRBD1. Germline values: CDR1 MNHEY, CDR2 SVGAGI. The V segment lost 6 bases and the J segment 5 bases; nucleotides outside the gene matches: 8. CDR3 length equals 15 residues. As DNA, the CDR3 is TGTGCCAGCAGAACTCTGACAGGGGGTGATCAGCCCCAGCATTTT. Translation: CASRTLTGGDQPQHF.

The chain combines TRBV19 with TRBJ1-1; TRBD1 aligns across 10 bases. V gave up 5 bases and J gave up 5 bases; unmatched junction bases: 8. The CDR3 has 15 residues. Germline CDR1 reads LNHDA; CDR2 reads SQIVND (reference sequence). CDR3 sequence: CASSSRGQGRTEAFF. CDR3 sequence (DNA): TGTGCCAGTAGTTCTCGGGGACAGGGGAGGACTGAAGCTTTCTTT.